The rows below give T cell receptor beta chains drawn from one sample of a study of shared clonotypes between healthy human individuals. The protocol was immunoSEQ multiplex PCR, while the TCRdb copy is restricted to in-frame clones and leaves out a portion. The sample contains roughly 2,000,000 clones, approximately 95% of which appear only once. The sequenced sample consisted of naive CD8+ T cells sorted from blood. Receptors originate from a man younger than 35 in good health. Both conserved end residues are part of each CDR3. D genes are given only for firm matches. Expanded clones get a size class; other rows say once, few or many, or leave the size out.

.	.	TRBV4-1	TRBJ1-2	TGCGCCAGCAGCCAAGTTGAGGAATGGCGCTACACCTTC	CASSQVEEWRYTF
.	.	TRBV30	TRBJ1-6	TGTGCCTGGAGAGGGGCCACTTCCTATAATTCACCCCTCCACTTT	CAWRGATSYNSPLHF
.	.	TRBV6-1	TRBJ2-7	TGTGCCAGCAGTGGAGTCTCCGAGCAGTACTTC	CASSGVSEQYF
TRBD1	.	TRBV7-9	TRBJ1-6	TGTGCCAGCAGCCAAATTCTGACAGGGGGCAATTCACCCCTCCACTTT	CASSQILTGGNSPLHF
.	.	TRBV14	TRBJ2-7	TGTGCCAGCAGCCAAGATGAGGGCTGGTACGAGCAGTACTTC	CASSQDEGWYEQYF
.	.	TRBV4-1	TRBJ2-7	TGCGCCAGCAGCCAAGAACCCAGCGGAAACCTTTTCGAGCAGTACTTC	CASSQEPSGNLFEQYF
.	few	TRBV19	TRBJ2-1	TGTGCCAGTACCGCAGGGATTGGTGAGCAGTTCTTC	CASTAGIGEQFF
TRBD1	few	TRBV4-1	TRBJ2-7	TGCGCCAGCAGCCAAGTCGGGACAGGGGGCTACGAGCAGTACTTC	CASSQVGTGGYEQYF
.	.	TRBV9	TRBJ1-2	TGTGCCAGCAGCCCATGGACAGAGACTAACTATGGCTACACCTTC	CASSPWTETNYGYTF
.	.	TRBV4-1	TRBJ2-2	TGCGCCAGCGCCCCTTTAGGGGCGGGGGAGCTGTTTTTT	CASAPLGAGELFF
TRBD1	.	TRBV7-9	TRBJ2-7	TGTGCCAGCAGCCCCTCGACAGGGGAATACGAGCAGTACTTC	CASSPSTGEYEQYF
TRBD2	once	TRBV5-4	TRBJ2-1	TGTGCCAGCAGCTTGGTCCCTAGCGGGGGATACAATGAGCAGTTCTTC	CASSLVPSGGYNEQFF
.	.	TRBV7-8	TRBJ2-7	TGTGCCAGCAGTTATGACACTTCCTACGAGCAGTACTTC	CASSYDTSYEQYF
.	.	TRBV27	TRBJ2-3	TGTGCCAGCAGTTTAACTGGGGGCACAGATACGCAGTATTTT	CASSLTGGTDTQYF
TRBD1	.	TRBV10-3	TRBJ2-5	TGTGCCATCAGTGAGTGGGGACAGGGGCCCGAAGAGACCCAGTACTTC	CAISEWGQGPEETQYF
.	.	TRBV7-8	TRBJ2-7	TGTGCCAGCAGCTTCCTGCCGGACTCCTCCTACGAGCAGTACTTC	CASSFLPDSSYEQYF
TRBD1	.	TRBV6-1	TRBJ2-3	TGTGCCAGCAGTACCGGGACAGTCGCAGATACGCAGTATTTT	CASSTGTVADTQYF
.	.	TRBV15	TRBJ2-3	TGTGCCACCAGCAGTGGAGCGACAGATACGCAGTATTTT	CATSSGATDTQYF
.	.	TRBV6-5	TRBJ1-3	TGTGCCAGCAGCGTTGACAGCGACTCTGGAAACACCATATATTTT	CASSVDSDSGNTIYF
.	.	TRBV5-4	TRBJ2-2	TGTGCCAGCAGCTTACTAGGACTCCGGAACACCGGGGAGCTGTTTTTT	CASSLLGLRNTGELFF
.	.	TRBV13	TRBJ2-1	TGTGCCAGCAGCCCCGAGAAACTTACCTACAATGAGCAGTTCTTC	CASSPEKLTYNEQFF
TRBD1	.	TRBV4-1	TRBJ2-7	TGCGCCAGCAGCCACCAAAGACAGGGGGCCTACGAGCAGTACTTC	CASSHQRQGAYEQYF
TRBD2	.	TRBV5-4	TRBJ2-3	TGTGCCAGCAGCTTAACGGGAGGACCAGATACGCAGTATTTT	CASSLTGGPDTQYF
TRBD1	once	TRBV5-6	TRBJ2-5	TGTGCCAGCAGCTTGGCCATGACAGGGGGGGCAGAGACCCAGTACTTC	CASSLAMTGGAETQYF
TRBD1	.	TRBV27	TRBJ2-1	TGTGCCAGCAGTTTAACGGACAGGGATGAGCAGTTCTTC	CASSLTDRDEQFF
.	.	TRBV14	TRBJ2-7	TGTGCCAGCAGCCAAACAGAGTACTACGAGCAGTACTTC	CASSQTEYYEQYF
TRBD1	.	TRBV30	TRBJ2-7	TGTGCCTGGGGGGACAGGGGGTTATACGAGCAGTACTTC	CAWGDRGLYEQYF
TRBD1	few	TRBV11-2	TRBJ1-2	TGTGCCAGCAGCCCCGGGACAGCAGAGACCTTC	CASSPGTAETF
.	.	TRBV27	TRBJ1-4	TGTGCCAGCAGTTTATCGTCAGGGAGAGGAAAACTGTTTTTT	CASSLSSGRGKLFF
.	once	TRBV5-6	TRBJ2-5	TGTGCCAGCAGCTTTGATGGAGAAGAGACCCAGTACTTC	CASSFDGEETQYF
.	few	TRBV27	TRBJ1-5	TGTGCCAGCAGTTTATTGGGGGTCGATCAGCCCCAGCATTTT	CASSLLGVDQPQHF
.	.	TRBV7-9	TRBJ2-1	TGTGCCAGCAGCTTAGTGGTGGGGGCGGTCCACAATGAGCAGTTCTTC	CASSLVVGAVHNEQFF
.	.	TRBV11-3	TRBJ2-2	TGTGCCAGCAGCTTAGAGTCCACCGAGGAGCTGTTTTTT	CASSLESTEELFF
.	.	TRBV7-9	TRBJ2-4	TGTGCCAGCAGCCCCATCGTTACTGGCGCCAAAAACATTCAGTACTTC	CASSPIVTGAKNIQYF
.	.	TRBV4-3	TRBJ1-1	TGCGCCAGCAGCCCCCGGGCTTTGAACACTGAAGCTTTCTTT	CASSPRALNTEAFF
TRBD2	once	TRBV9	TRBJ2-1	TGTGCCAGCAGCGCTACTAGCGGGAGCGGCAATGAGCAGTTCTTC	CASSATSGSGNEQFF
.	.	TRBV30	TRBJ1-2	TGTGCCTGGAGACGAATTATAAGGGAAAATGGCTACACCTTC	CAWRRIIRENGYTF
TRBD2	.	TRBV9	TRBJ2-2	TGTGCCAGCAGCGCACTCGCGACTAGCTCAAACACCGGGGAGCTGTTTTTT	CASSALATSSNTGELFF
.	.	TRBV28	TRBJ1-2	TGTGCCAGCAGCCTCAGGAAAGCTTACTATGGCTACACCTTC	CASSLRKAYYGYTF
.	.	TRBV27	TRBJ1-1	TGTGCCAGGGATTCGGATGTTGAATTGAATCGAGCTTTCTTT	CARDSDVELNRAFF
TRBD1	.	TRBV7-6	TRBJ2-6	TGTGCCAGCAGCCTTGAGACAGGGTCTGGGGCCAACGTCCTGACTTTC	CASSLETGSGANVLTF
.	.	TRBV4-1	TRBJ2-1	TGCGCCAGCAGCCTGCTCCTAGGGAGGAGCTCCTACAATGAGCAGTTCTTC	CASSLLLGRSSYNEQFF
.	.	TRBV7-9	TRBJ2-1	TGTGCCAGCACCGGAGTTGTACTAAGCTACAATGAGCAGTTCTTC	CASTGVVLSYNEQFF
.	.	TRBV5-4	TRBJ2-3	TGTGCCAGCAGCTTTACCGGGGTGTCAGATACGCAGTATTTT	CASSFTGVSDTQYF
.	.	TRBV27	TRBJ2-7	TGTGCCAGCAGTCCTGGGACTTTCTCCTACGAGCAGTACTTC	CASSPGTFSYEQYF
.	.	TRBV28	TRBJ2-7	TGTGCCAGCAGCCACCCCGGGGGCGGCACCTACGAGCAGTACTTC	CASSHPGGGTYEQYF
TRBD1	.	TRBV27	TRBJ1-1	TGTGCCAGCAGCTGGGACAGGGTCACTGAAGCTTTCTTT	CASSWDRVTEAFF
.	.	TRBV5-5	TRBJ2-7	TGTGCCAGCAGCTTGGAGTACCAGGGGATGACCGAGCAGTACTTC	CASSLEYQGMTEQYF
.	.	TRBV6-1	TRBJ2-7	TGTGCCAGCAGTCCCGATGAAGGATTCTCCTACGAGCAGTACTTC	CASSPDEGFSYEQYF
.	.	TRBV4-1	TRBJ2-1	TGCGCCAGCAGCCAAGGGAAGGAAAACAATGAGCAGTTCTTC	CASSQGKENNEQFF